This T cell receptor (beta chain) is drawn from a study of cytomegalovirus exposure and HLA in healthy donors. Healthy donors of bone marrow made up the group. The study ran its PCR with 60 Vbeta and 13 Jbeta primers. The repertoire was sequenced with immunoSEQ multiplex PCR; TCRdb's copy has only in-frame clones and lacks some. The table has 110,000 to 150,000 clones, 65% to 80% seen once. Germline assignment: CDR1 SGHNT and CDR2 YYREEE (reference sequence). V was pared by 2 bases and J by 3 bases, with 5 bases between. The CDR3 totals 12 residues. The rearrangement uses TRBV5-4 and TRBJ1-1; D gene uncertain. This receptor was identified in a male donor in good health and CMV-seropositive. Sample: PBMCs. The CDR3 DNA reads TGTGCCAGCAGCTTTCCGTACACTGAAGCTTTCTTT. Translated: CASSFPYTEAFF.